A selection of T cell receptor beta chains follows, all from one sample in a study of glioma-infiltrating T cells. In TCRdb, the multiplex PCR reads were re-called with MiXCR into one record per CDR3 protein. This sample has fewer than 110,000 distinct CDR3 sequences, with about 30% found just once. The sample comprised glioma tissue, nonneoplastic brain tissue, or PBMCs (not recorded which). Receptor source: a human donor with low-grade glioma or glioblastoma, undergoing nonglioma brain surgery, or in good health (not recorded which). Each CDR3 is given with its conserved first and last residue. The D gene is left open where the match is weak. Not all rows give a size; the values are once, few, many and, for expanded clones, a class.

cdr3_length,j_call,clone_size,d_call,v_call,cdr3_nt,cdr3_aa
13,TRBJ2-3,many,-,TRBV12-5,TGTGCTAGTGGTTTGCCCCCTACAGATACGCAGTATTTT,CASGLPPTDTQYF
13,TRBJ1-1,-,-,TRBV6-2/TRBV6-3,TGTGCCAGCAGTCATACACAGAACGCTGAAGCTTTCTTT,CASSHTQNAEAFF
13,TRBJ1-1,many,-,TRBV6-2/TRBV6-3,TGTGCCAGCAGTTACCAGCCCGGGACTGAAGCTTTCTTT,CASSYQPGTEAFF
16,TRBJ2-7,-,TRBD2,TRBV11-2,TGTGCCAGCAGCTTGAGGACTAGCGGGGGTGCCTACGAGCAGTACTTC,CASSLRTSGGAYEQYF
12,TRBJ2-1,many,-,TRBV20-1,TGCAGCGGCGCGGGCGGGGTGAATGAGCAGTTCTTC,CSGAGGVNEQFF
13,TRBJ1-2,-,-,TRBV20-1,TGCAGTGCCAGGAGGGATGGAAGCTATGGCTACACCTTC,CSARRDGSYGYTF
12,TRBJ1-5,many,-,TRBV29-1,TGCAGCGTTCAGGGTTCAGATCAGCCCCAGCATTTT,CSVQGSDQPQHF
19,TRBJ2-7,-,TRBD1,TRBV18,TGTGCCAGCTCACCAACCCCTCTCTCTGCGGGACAGGGCGACTACGAGCAGTACTTC,CASSPTPLSAGQGDYEQYF
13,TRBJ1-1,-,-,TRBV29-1,TGCAGCGTTGACCGGGGGAGAAGCTCTGAAGCTTTCTTT,CSVDRGRSSEAFF
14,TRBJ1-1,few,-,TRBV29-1,TGCAGCGTCTCAGGCGTACAGGGTAATCCTGAAGCTTTCTTT,CSVSGVQGNPEAFF
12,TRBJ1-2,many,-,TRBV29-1,TGCAGCACACAGGGCGGAGGGTATGGCTACACCTTC,CSTQGGGYGYTF
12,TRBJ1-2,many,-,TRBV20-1,TGCAGTGCTAGATGGGTCCCCTATGGCTACACCTTC,CSARWVPYGYTF